These T cell receptor beta chains were read from a single sample in a study of neurological immune-mediated disorders. TCRdb re-called the 5' RACE reads through MiXCR, storing one row per CDR3 protein. The sample includes tens of thousands of distinct CDR3 sequences, about 6% seen only once; the top ten take about 42%. The material sequenced was CD8+ T cells from blood. Receptors were obtained from a man younger than 30 in good health. Each CDR3 is given with its conserved first and last residue. D genes are given only for firm matches. Size is omitted from some rows. Given values are once, few, many or a class for expanded clones.

TRBV5-1,many,.,TRBJ2-7,TGCGCCAGCAGCTTGGCCGCGCGGTACGAGCAGTACTTC,CASSLAARYEQYF
TRBV29-1,many,.,TRBJ1-3,TGCAGCGTTGGACCCGACTCTGGAAACACCATATATTTT,CSVGPDSGNTIYF
TRBV27,many,.,TRBJ1-5,TGTGCCAGCAGTATTTCAATGAGCAATCAGCCCCAGCATTTT,CASSISMSNQPQHF
TRBV4-3,many,.,TRBJ2-2,TGCGCCAGCAGCCTGGGGCAAGGCTTCGGGGAGCTGTTTTTT,CASSLGQGFGELFF
TRBV7-9,many,.,TRBJ2-4,TGTGCCAGCAGCTTATCCGCGACCAAAAACATTCAGTACTTC,CASSLSATKNIQYF
TRBV9,.,TRBD1,TRBJ1-1,TGTGCCAGCAGCGGCCCGACAGGGGGGTCGACTGAAGCTTTCTTT,CASSGPTGGSTEAFF
TRBV29-1,large,TRBD2,TRBJ2-1,TGCAGCGTTGTTGGGCGGGGGGTCATCTACAATGAGCAGTTCTTC,CSVVGRGVIYNEQFF
TRBV4-3,many,.,TRBJ1-6,TGCGCCAGCAGCCAAGACTCTGGGCTGAGCTCACCCCTCCACTTT,CASSQDSGLSSPLHF
TRBV5-1,many,.,TRBJ1-1,TGCGCCAGCAGCCGTATCGATGCCAACACTGAAGCTTTCTTT,CASSRIDANTEAFF
TRBV11-2,many,.,TRBJ2-2,TGTGCCAGCAGCTTAGGGGCTACAGACACCGGGGAGCTGTTTTTT,CASSLGATDTGELFF
TRBV27,many,.,TRBJ1-2,TGTGCCAGCAGTTTTGGGGGGAAGAACTATGGCTACACCTTC,CASSFGGKNYGYTF
TRBV7-2,many,.,TRBJ1-1,TGTGCCAGCAGCTTAAATGTAGACACTGAAGCTTTCTTT,CASSLNVDTEAFF
TRBV20-1,many,TRBD1,TRBJ2-1,TGCAGTGCTAGTGCTCCGGGACAGGGTGTTAATGAGCAGTTCTTC,CSASAPGQGVNEQFF
TRBV7-9,many,TRBD1,TRBJ1-1,TGTGCCAGCAGCTTCTACCGGGACAGGGGAACTGAAGCTTTCTTT,CASSFYRDRGTEAFF
TRBV5-6,many,.,TRBJ1-2,TGTGCCAGCAGTCACTCGAGCGGGGGCCCCGGTGGCTACACCTTC,CASSHSSGGPGGYTF
TRBV5-1,many,TRBD2,TRBJ2-1,TGCGCCAGCAGCTTGAACCCCGGGGAGGGTTCCTACAATGAGCAGTTCTTC,CASSLNPGEGSYNEQFF
TRBV24-1,many,.,TRBJ2-2,TGTGCCACCAGTGATTCCCCAGGGAAAATCGGGGAGCTGTTTTTT,CATSDSPGKIGELFF
TRBV4-1,many,.,TRBJ2-5,TGCGCCAGCAGCCTGGGTCCGGGACACAAGTACCAAGAGACCCAGTACTTC,CASSLGPGHKYQETQYF
TRBV14,many,.,TRBJ2-1,TGTGCCAGCAGCCAAGCGTTTGTGAATGAGCAGTTCTTC,CASSQAFVNEQFF
TRBV10-3,many,.,TRBJ1-5,TGTGCCAGCGCGGAGGGCGGTTTGCCCCTAAGCAATCAGCCCCAGCATTTT,CASAEGGLPLSNQPQHF
TRBV7-6,many,.,TRBJ2-2,TGTGCCAGCGGGACGGCAGGGTTCACCGGGGAGCTGTTTTTT,CASGTAGFTGELFF
TRBV9,.,.,TRBJ1-1,TGTGCCAGCAGCTCCGAGGAAACAGGGAACACTGAAGCTTTATTT,CASSSEETGNTEALF
TRBV27,many,TRBD1,TRBJ1-1,TGTGCCAGCAGTTTATATTCAGGGGGTCCGCGGAACACTGAAGCTTTCTTT,CASSLYSGGPRNTEAFF
TRBV5-5,many,.,TRBJ1-6,TGTGCCAGCAGCCCAGACTTTACAGGGATTCTCTCACCCCTCCACTTT,CASSPDFTGILSPLHF
TRBV15,many,.,TRBJ2-1,TGTGCCACCAGCAGAGAGGGGGGCGGGAGCGATGAGCAGTTCTTC,CATSREGGGSDEQFF
TRBV12-3/TRBV12-4,many,.,TRBJ2-7,TGTGCCAGCAGTTCCATCCACAGGGCCGGTTCCTACGAGCAGTACTTC,CASSSIHRAGSYEQYF
TRBV20-1,many,TRBD1,TRBJ2-7,TGCAGTGCAGGACAGGGCGGCTACGAGCAGTACTTC,CSAGQGGYEQYF
TRBV5-6,many,.,TRBJ2-3,TGTGCCAGCAGCTTGGTTTCTAGCTATGCAGATACGCAGTATTTT,CASSLVSSYADTQYF
TRBV20-1,many,TRBD1,TRBJ1-1,TGCAGTGCTAGAAGACAGGGAGATAACACTGAAGCTTTCTTT,CSARRQGDNTEAFF
TRBV7-2,many,.,TRBJ1-1,TGTGCCAGCAGCTTGAGCGTGGGGACCACTGAAGCTTTCTTT,CASSLSVGTTEAFF
TRBV19,.,.,TRBJ1-6,TGTGCCAGTAGCCCCTCCGGGGCCCCACCCCTCCACTTT,CASSPSGAPPLHF
TRBV29-1,many,TRBD1,TRBJ2-7,TGCAGCGTTGAGGGACAGGCCTACGAGCAGTACTTC,CSVEGQAYEQYF
TRBV27,many,.,TRBJ1-2,TGTGCCAGCAGTTTAAGGCGCGACGGAACCACCGAAAGCTACTATGGCTACACCTTC,CASSLRRDGTTESYYGYTF
TRBV18,.,.,TRBJ1-1,TGTGCCAGCTCACCGGGTCTTGGGACATTGAACACTGAAGCTTTCTTT,CASSPGLGTLNTEAFF
TRBV29-1,many,.,TRBJ2-7,TGCAGCGTTGAATGGGCAGGGAGAGGCTCGGACTACGAGCAGTACTTC,CSVEWAGRGSDYEQYF
TRBV5-8,.,TRBD1,TRBJ2-1,TGTGCCAGCAGCTGTGGGGACAGTGGGTCCTACAATGAGCAGTTCTTC,CASSCGDSGSYNEQFF
TRBV6-5,many,.,TRBJ1-1,TGTGCCAGCAGCCAACCCGAAATAAACACTGAAGCTTTCTTT,CASSQPEINTEAFF